This paragraph covers one T cell receptor (beta chain) sequence. Its cognate antigen is unknown. This sample was taken from a study of CD8+CD57+ T cells in acquired aplastic anemia. Study in general: Across the sorted CD4+ and CD8+ cells, DNA amounts averaged approximately 3 ug. Findings and limits, study-wide: Some 31 sequences, all CD8+ CDR3, were shared between patients and controls. No significant difference in CD8+ Simpson's diversity was found between patients and controls.

The template for TCR beta VDJ and CDR3 sequence profiling was genomic DNA. TCRdb re-called the reads through MiXCR, storing one row per CDR3 protein. The sample records under 350,000 distinct CDR3 sequences, approximately 55% being singletons. The V gene's germline CDR1 is MGHDK and CDR2 SYGVNS. The CDR3 covers 17 residues. V dropped 6 bases and J dropped 6; count of bases not matched to a gene: 11. Sequenced sample: sorted CD4+, CD8+, or CD8+CD57+ T cells (not recorded which) from PBMCs. V gene TRBV25-1 combines with J gene TRBJ2-1, with TRBD2 identical over 13 bases. The TCR originated in a human donor with severe aplastic anemia or a healthy control (not recorded which). CDR3 DNA: TGTGCCAGCAGCCGAGGAGGTGGACTAGCGGGAGCCAATGAGCAGTTCTTC. Amino acids: CASSRGGGLAGANEQFF.